Listed below are T cell receptor beta chains from one sample, sequenced in a study of shared clonotypes between healthy human individuals. Clones were sequenced by immunoSEQ multiplex PCR, and TCRdb holds only the in-frame ones, with some missing. The table shows about 490,000 clones, with over 60% occurring only once. The sample consisted of PBMCs. The receptor set was obtained from a woman in her thirties or forties in good health. Some clones in this sample may be carry-over from other donors' samples. Each CDR3 is given with its conserved first and last residue. The order of the fields is V gene, J gene, D gene, clone size, CDR3 length, CDR3 DNA, CDR3 protein. The D gene is left open where the match is weak. Where a row states a size, it is once, few, many or the class of an expanded clone; other rows omit it.

TRBV5-1	TRBJ2-5	TRBD2	NA	16	TGCGCCAGCAGCTCTGGGACTAGCGGGAGAGGGGAGACCCAGTACTTC	CASSSGTSGRGETQYF
TRBV4-3	TRBJ2-2	NA	few	11	TGCGCCAGCAGCCAATTAGGGGAGCTGTTTTTT	CASSQLGELFF
TRBV27	TRBJ2-1	TRBD2	once	20	TGTGCCAGCAGTTCGCCGACTAGCGGGAGGGCCTCCAGCTCCTACAATGAGCAGTTCTTC	CASSSPTSGRASSSYNEQFF
TRBV28	TRBJ1-4	NA	NA	15	TGTGCCAGCAGTCCCCCAGGGTTGGGTAATGAAAAACTGTTTTTT	CASSPPGLGNEKLFF
TRBV5-1	TRBJ2-5	TRBD2	NA	15	TGCGCCAGCAGCCGGACAGGGACTAGCGAAGAGACCCAGTACTTC	CASSRTGTSEETQYF
TRBV9	TRBJ2-2	TRBD2	NA	17	TGTGCCAGCATCCGCACCCCGGGAGGGAGATTGTGCGGGGAGCTGTTTTTT	CASIRTPGGRLCGELFF
TRBV5-4	TRBJ2-3	TRBD1	NA	15	TGTGCCAGCAGCTTGGTGGCAGGGGGCGCAGATACGCAGTATTTT	CASSLVAGGADTQYF
TRBV19	TRBJ2-7	TRBD1	NA	15	TGTGCCAGTAGTATCGGGACAGGGAGCTCCTACGAGCAGTACTTC	CASSIGTGSSYEQYF
TRBV5-4	TRBJ2-1	TRBD2	NA	15	TGTGCCAGCAGCTTGGGTGGAGCGGGACGGCGAGAGCAGTTCTTC	CASSLGGAGRREQFF
TRBV2	TRBJ2-7	TRBD2	many	16	TGTGCCAGCAGTGAAGTCGGGTCTAGCGGGGACAAGGAGCAGTACTTC	CASSEVGSSGDKEQYF
TRBV5-1	TRBJ2-7	TRBD1	few	16	TGCGCCAGCAGCTTGGCCGACAGGGCCGCCTCCTACGAGCAGTACTTC	CASSLADRAASYEQYF
TRBV30	TRBJ1-4	TRBD1	NA	15	TGTGCCTGGAGCGCGGGGACAGGGGCCAGGGAAAAACTGTTTTTT	CAWSAGTGAREKLFF
TRBV7-8	TRBJ1-2	TRBD1	NA	14	TGTGCCAGCAGCTCCGGGACAGGGTTTCATGGCTACACCTTC	CASSSGTGFHGYTF
TRBV5-1	TRBJ1-2	NA	NA	13	TGCGCCAGCAGCTTGGATGTCAGTAGTGGCTACACCTTC	CASSLDVSSGYTF
TRBV7-2	TRBJ2-7	NA	NA	14	TGTGCCAGCAGCTCTAACACAGGGCCCTACGAGCAGTACTTC	CASSSNTGPYEQYF
TRBV4-3	TRBJ2-1	TRBD1	NA	13	TGCGCCAGCAGCCAAGATCGGGACAGGGGGAAGTTCTTC	CASSQDRDRGKFF
TRBV18	TRBJ2-1	TRBD1	NA	12	TGTGCCAGCTCTCAACAGGGGAATGAGCAGTTCTTC	CASSQQGNEQFF
TRBV5-1	TRBJ2-7	NA	many	19	TGCGCCAGCAGCTTGGACAGGTCTGGAGCTCGGATCAAGGGGTCCGAGCAGTACTTC	CASSLDRSGARIKGSEQYF
TRBV10-2	TRBJ1-5	NA	NA	13	TGCGCCAGCAGGGCAGTGGGGGGTCAGCCCCAGCATTTT	CASRAVGGQPQHF
TRBV25-1	TRBJ2-2	TRBD1	NA	15	TGTGCCAGCAGTGAATGGGACAGGGTGGACGGGGAGCTGTTTTTT	CASSEWDRVDGELFF
TRBV30	TRBJ2-7	TRBD1	NA	14	TGTGCCTGGAGCGGGGGCAGGGGGCGCGACGAGCAGTACTTC	CAWSGGRGRDEQYF
TRBV7-3	TRBJ2-3	NA	NA	14	TGTGCCAGCAGCCCAACGCCGCAGGGTGCTACGCAGTATTTT	CASSPTPQGATQYF
TRBV28	TRBJ2-2	TRBD1	NA	14	TGTGCCAGCAGTAAAGACAGGGTATCCGGGGAGCTGTTTTTT	CASSKDRVSGELFF
TRBV14	TRBJ2-7	NA	NA	13	TGTGCCAGCAGCCAAGGGCTCTTCTACGAGCAGTACTTC	CASSQGLFYEQYF
TRBV9	TRBJ2-5	NA	NA	15	TGTGCCAGCAGCCCTCCTTTAGGGCGCCAAGAGACCCAGTACTTC	CASSPPLGRQETQYF
TRBV10-3	TRBJ2-1	TRBD2	few	15	TGTGCCATCAGTGAGGGGGACTACTTATACAATGAGCAGTTCTTC	CAISEGDYLYNEQFF
TRBV7-9	TRBJ2-2	NA	NA	14	TGTGCCAGCAGCGATACCGGACAACTCCGGGAGCTGTTTTTT	CASSDTGQLRELFF
TRBV28	TRBJ2-5	NA	NA	11	TGTGCAGGAGGAGCCCAAGAGACCCAGTACTTC	CAGGAQETQYF
TRBV2	TRBJ2-7	TRBD1	NA	14	TGTGCCAGCAGTGACGGGACAGGGAGAGGCGAGCAGTACTTC	CASSDGTGRGEQYF
TRBV7-2	TRBJ1-4	NA	few	15	TGTGCCAGCAGCTGGAAAGGGGGGGAGGGAGAAAAACTGTTTTTT	CASSWKGGEGEKLFF
TRBV7-6	TRBJ2-7	TRBD2	NA	13	TGTGCCAGCAGCCCACTAGCGGGAGTCGAGCAGTACTTC	CASSPLAGVEQYF
TRBV6-1	TRBJ1-2	TRBD1	NA	15	TGTGCCAGCGCCTTCGGGACAGGGCAAAACTATGGCTACACCTTC	CASAFGTGQNYGYTF
TRBV6-5	TRBJ2-7	TRBD1	NA	16	TGTGCCAGCAGTTACTCGTCGACAGGGATTTCGTACGAGCAGTACTTC	CASSYSSTGISYEQYF
TRBV19	TRBJ2-2	TRBD2	NA	18	TGTGCCAGTAGTATAGGCGGGGGGGTCGGGAGGCCCACCGGGGAGCTGTTTTTT	CASSIGGGVGRPTGELFF
TRBV2	TRBJ2-7	NA	NA	13	TGTGCCGGGTTAGATCCTCCTGGGGGGGAGCAGTACTTC	CAGLDPPGGEQYF
TRBV7-8	TRBJ2-7	TRBD1	NA	17	TGTGCCAGCAGCTTAGCCTCCGGCACAGGGGGCCGCAGCGAGCAGTACTTC	CASSLASGTGGRSEQYF
TRBV7-9	TRBJ2-1	TRBD1	NA	14	TGTGCCAGCAGCTTAATAGGACAGGGGAATGAGCAGTTCTTC	CASSLIGQGNEQFF
TRBV7-2	TRBJ2-1	NA	NA	16	TGTGCCAGCAGCAACCGGGACTCTCTTCTTGACAATGAGCAGTTCTTC	CASSNRDSLLDNEQFF
TRBV4-3	TRBJ1-6	NA	NA	18	TGCGCCAGCAGCCGTCTGATGGACCTCAGGGGAGGGAATTCACCCCTCCACTTT	CASSRLMDLRGGNSPLHF
TRBV6-1	TRBJ1-5	TRBD1	NA	18	TGTGCCAGCAGTGTAGGACAGGGACGGACGGCGAGCAATCAGCCCCAGCATTTT	CASSVGQGRTASNQPQHF
TRBV18	TRBJ2-3	TRBD2	NA	14	TGTGCCAGCTCGGGGACTAGCGGCACAGATACGCAGTATTTT	CASSGTSGTDTQYF
TRBV13	TRBJ2-3	NA	NA	14	TGTGCCAGCAGCTCAAGGGCAGGGACAGATACGCAGTATTTT	CASSSRAGTDTQYF
TRBV28	TRBJ2-5	TRBD2	NA	15	TGTGCCAGCAGGGGGGCAGCGGGAGGACAAGAGACCCAGTACTTC	CASRGAAGGQETQYF